The T cell receptor beta chain described here comes from a study of blood T cell repertoires in COVID-19. The protocol was immunoSEQ multiplex PCR, while the TCRdb copy is restricted to in-frame clones and leaves out a portion. Among 100,000 to 150,000 clones, 75% to 85% were seen once, and the ten largest hold 3.5% to 4%. J gave up 5 bases and V 0 bases, and 3 bases lay outside the gene matches. There are 14 residues in the CDR3. Germline lookup yields CDR1 MNHEY and CDR2 SVGAGI. This clonotype was obtained from a woman aged 50 to 60 with acute or convalescent COVID-19. Sequenced input: peripheral blood. The chain combines TRBV6-5 with TRBJ2-7; 8 nucleotides agree with TRBD2. In nucleotides, the CDR3 is TGTGCCAGCAGTTACTCGTTCGGGAGGGACGAGCAGTACTTC. Protein product: CASSYSFGRDEQYF.